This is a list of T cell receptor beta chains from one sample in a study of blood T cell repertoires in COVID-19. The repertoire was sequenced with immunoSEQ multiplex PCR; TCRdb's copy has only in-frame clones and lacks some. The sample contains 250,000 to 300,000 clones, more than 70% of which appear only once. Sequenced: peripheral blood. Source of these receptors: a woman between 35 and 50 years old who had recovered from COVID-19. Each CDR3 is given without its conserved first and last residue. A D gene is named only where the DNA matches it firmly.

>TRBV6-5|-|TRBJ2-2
ASSYDLGLTGELF
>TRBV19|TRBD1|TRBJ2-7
ASSAGTGGYEQY
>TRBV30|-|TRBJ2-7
AWSGPSFSYEQY
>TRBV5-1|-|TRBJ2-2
ASSFGAPGELF
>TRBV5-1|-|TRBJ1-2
ASSLVATSIYGYT
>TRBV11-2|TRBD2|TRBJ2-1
ASSPRIGRDVEQF
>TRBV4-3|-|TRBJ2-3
ASSQDGGSSPDTQY
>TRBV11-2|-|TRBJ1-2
ASSAGPNYGYT
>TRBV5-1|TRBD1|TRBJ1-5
ASSPDRSNQPQH
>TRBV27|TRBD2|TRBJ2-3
ASSPPSSGRPTDTQY
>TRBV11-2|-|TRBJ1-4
ASSDSDNEKLF
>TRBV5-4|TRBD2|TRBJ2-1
ASSLARLAGGWNEQF
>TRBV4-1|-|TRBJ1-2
ASSRSKEAGGAGYGYT
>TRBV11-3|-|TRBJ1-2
ASSPGGEGYGYT
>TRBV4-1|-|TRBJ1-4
ASSHGGGGNEKLF
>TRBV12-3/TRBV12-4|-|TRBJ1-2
ASSLAQGTYYT
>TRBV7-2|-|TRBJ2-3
ASSKGLRDTQY
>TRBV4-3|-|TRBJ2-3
ASSQEHSTDTQY
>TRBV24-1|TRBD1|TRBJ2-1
ATATGGQGYNEQF
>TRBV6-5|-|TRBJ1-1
ASRKQGNTEAF
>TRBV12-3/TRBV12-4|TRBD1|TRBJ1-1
ATTQGATEAF
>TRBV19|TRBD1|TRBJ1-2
ASSPGQGALYGYT
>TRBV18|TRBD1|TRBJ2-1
ASSPRTGVSYNEQF
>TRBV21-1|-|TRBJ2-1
ANPKGAGGNEQF
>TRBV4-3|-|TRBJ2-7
ASSRRGQGGSYEQY
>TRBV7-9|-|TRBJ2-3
ASSSRRDTQY
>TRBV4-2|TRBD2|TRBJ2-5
ASSQGGGSGGETQY
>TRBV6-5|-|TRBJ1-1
ASRNRAGWGTEAF
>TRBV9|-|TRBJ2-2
ASSPPGTTTGELF